What follows describes a single T cell receptor (beta chain). Antigen specificity is unknown. From germline, CDR1 is SEHNR and CDR2 FQNEAQ (reference sequence). The V and J ends lost 3 bases and 5 bases respectively, with 14 bases between them. The CDR3 extends over 14 amino acids. This entry is derived from a study of T-cell memory formation after mild COVID-19. Study-wide results and caveats: Among CD4+ contracting clones, most were CM and EM, and CD8+ ones EMRA.

One entry per CDR3 protein, called by TCRdb with MiXCR from the 5' RACE reads. The data contain 550,000 to 650,000 distinct CDR3 sequences, 17% of them singletons. Sequencing was carried out using PBMCs or a T cell subset sorted from them (not recorded which). The chain has TRBV7-9 and TRBJ2-7; D gene uncertain. The sequence derives from an adult woman who had mild COVID-19 (a few samples of this study predate the infection). Cell type and time point are not known. The CDR3 protein is CASSFQAWVNEQYF. CDR3 DNA sequence: TGTGCCAGCAGCTTTCAAGCGTGGGTTAACGAGCAGTACTTC.